This TCR beta chain was retrieved from a study of shared clonotypes between healthy human individuals. Study as a whole: Every donor yielded three CD4 naive, three CD4 memory, two CD8 naive and one CD8 memory plate.

As to this clone: Its antigen is currently unknown. Within the sample, other DNA sequences also encode this same CDR3.

Sequenced by immunoSEQ multiplex PCR; TCRdb stores in-frame clones only, minus some. The sample includes 2 million to 3 million clones, 93% of them seen just once. Study-level findings and limits: Naive subsets, compared against memory subsets, generally had larger estimated richness values. Exclusively blood specimens were collected; tissue repertoires likely differ.

The germline V gene has CDR1 LNHNV and CDR2 YYDKDF (reference sequence). J was trimmed by 9 bases and V by 1 base; bases with no gene match: 3. The CDR3 spans 13 residues. This sequence was found in a man between 18 and 35 years old in good health. Some clones in this sample may be carry-over from other donors' samples. The source material was naive CD4+ T cells from PBMCs. Stated subset: CD45RA+ positively selected. The chain uses TRBV15 and TRBJ2-1; 7 nucleotides match TRBD2. This chain's CDR3 is CATSRGTSAEQFF. The CDR3 DNA reads as TGTGCCACCAGCAGAGGCACTAGCGCTGAGCAGTTCTTC.